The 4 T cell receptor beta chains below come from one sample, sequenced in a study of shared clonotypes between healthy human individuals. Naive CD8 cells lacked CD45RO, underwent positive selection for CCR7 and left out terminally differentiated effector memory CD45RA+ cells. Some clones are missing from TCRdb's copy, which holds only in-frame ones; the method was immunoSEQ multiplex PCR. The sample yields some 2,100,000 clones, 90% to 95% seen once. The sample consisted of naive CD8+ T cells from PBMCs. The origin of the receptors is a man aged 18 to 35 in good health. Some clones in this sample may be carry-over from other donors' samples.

The CDR3 region has the DNA TGCAGCGTAGGGACTAGCGGAGCCTACGAGCAGTACTTC. It yields the protein CSVGTSGAYEQYF. J is TRBJ2-7 and V is TRBV29-1; 11 bases match TRBD2. From germline, CDR1 is SQVTM and CDR2 ANQGSEA. The CDR3 covers 13 residues. The junction had 3 bases not matched to a gene; V was cut back by 6 bases and J by 2 bases.

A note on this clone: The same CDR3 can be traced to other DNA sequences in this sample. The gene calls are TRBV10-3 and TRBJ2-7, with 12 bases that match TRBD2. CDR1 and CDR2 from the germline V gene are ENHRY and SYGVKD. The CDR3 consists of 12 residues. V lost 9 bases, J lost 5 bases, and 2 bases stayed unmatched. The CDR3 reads CAIRLAGDEQYF. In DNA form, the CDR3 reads TGTGCCATAAGACTAGCGGGAGACGAGCAGTACTTC.

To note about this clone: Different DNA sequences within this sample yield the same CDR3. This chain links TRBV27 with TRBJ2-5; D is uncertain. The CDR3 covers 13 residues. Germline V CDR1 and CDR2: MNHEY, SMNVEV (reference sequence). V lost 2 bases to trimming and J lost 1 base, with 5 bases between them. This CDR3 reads CASSLIGQETQYF. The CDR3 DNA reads TGTGCCAGCAGTTTAATTGGCCAAGAGACCCAGTACTTC.

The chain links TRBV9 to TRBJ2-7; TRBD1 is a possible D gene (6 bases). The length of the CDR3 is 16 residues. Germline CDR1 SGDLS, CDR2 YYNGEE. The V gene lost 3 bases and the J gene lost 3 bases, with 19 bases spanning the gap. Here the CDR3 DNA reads TGTGCCAGCAGCGGCGCCGCTGAGGGGGAACTCTACGAGCAGTACTTC. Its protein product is CASSGAAEGELYEQYF.